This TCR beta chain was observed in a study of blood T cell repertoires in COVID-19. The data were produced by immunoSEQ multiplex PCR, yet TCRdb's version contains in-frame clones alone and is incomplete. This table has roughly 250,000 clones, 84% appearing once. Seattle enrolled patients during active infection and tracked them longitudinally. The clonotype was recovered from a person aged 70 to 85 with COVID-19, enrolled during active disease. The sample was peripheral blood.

The CDR3 is CASWRQWSSPLHF. In DNA, the CDR3 is TGTGCCAGTTGGCGACAGTGGAGTTCACCCCTCCACTTT. The gene calls are TRBV28 and TRBJ1-6, with a possible D match to TRBD1 (5 bases). CDR1 is MDHEN, CDR2 SYDVKM, per germline. V lost 9 bases to trimming and J lost 9 bases, with 15 bases between them. The CDR3 is made up of 13 amino acids.